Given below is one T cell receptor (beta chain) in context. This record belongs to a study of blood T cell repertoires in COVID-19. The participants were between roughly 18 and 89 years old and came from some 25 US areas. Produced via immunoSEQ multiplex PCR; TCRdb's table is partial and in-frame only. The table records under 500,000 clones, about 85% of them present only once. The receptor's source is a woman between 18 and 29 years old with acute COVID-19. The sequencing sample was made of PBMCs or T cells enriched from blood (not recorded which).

CDR3 sequence: CASSVVGGLSDTQYF. Here the CDR3 DNA reads TGTGCCAGCAGCGTAGTTGGGGGACTATCAGATACGCAGTATTTT. The chain couples TRBV9 to TRBJ2-3; the match to TRBD2 covers 7 bases. In germline, CDR1 is SGDLS, CDR2 YYNGEE. Trimming took 0 bases from V and 4 from J; bases not matched to a gene: 5. The CDR3 runs 15 residues.